A single sample gave rise to the 8 T cell receptor beta chains below, sequenced in a study of blood T cell repertoires in COVID-19. The protocol was immunoSEQ multiplex PCR, while the TCRdb copy is restricted to in-frame clones and leaves out a portion. The table has a few hundred thousand clones, 88% seen once. The material sequenced was peripheral blood. All receptors come from a man aged 18 to 29 with active or convalescent COVID-19.

The V call is TRBV5-1, the J call TRBJ2-1, with TRBD1 as a possible D gene (5 bases). V dropped 1 base and J dropped 10 bases, with 15 bases sitting between them. The V gene's germline CDR1 is SGHRS and CDR2 YFSETQ. This CDR3 comprises 14 residues. This CDR3 is CASSLQGLSQEQFF. The CDR3 region has the DNA TGCGCCAGCAGCTTGCAGGGTCTTTCCCAAGAGCAGTTCTTC.

The J gene is TRBJ2-7, the V gene TRBV5-1; 9 nucleotides agree with TRBD1. Trimming at V came to 3 bases and at J to 9 bases, leaving 7 bases not matched to a gene. CDR3 length: 13 amino acids. Germline V gene lookup returns CDR1 SGHRS and CDR2 YFSETQ. The CDR3 bases are TGCGCCAGCAGCTCCGGGACAGGGTGGCGGCAGTACTTC. It specifies CASSSGTGWRQYF.

Comment on this clone: Different DNA sequences within this sample yield the same CDR3. The V gene is TRBV11-2, the J gene TRBJ2-7; D unclear. The CDR3 extends over 15 amino acids. V shed 1 base and J shed 0 bases, with 10 bases lying between them. Germline V gives CDR1 SGHAT, CDR2 FQNNGV. CDR3 DNA sequence: TGTGCCAGCAGCTTAGGGGCAGGCAGCTCCTACGAGCAGTACTTC. It yields the protein CASSLGAGSSYEQYF.

The rearrangement uses TRBV10-3 and TRBJ1-1; a weak D match, TRBD1 (5 bases). CDR1 is ENHRY and CDR2 is SYGVKD in the germline V gene. The CDR3 consists of 14 residues. Trimming removed 0 bases from V and 5 bases from J, with 10 bases in between. The CDR3 DNA reads as TGTGCCATCAGTGAGTCGGACCAGGGAACTGAAGCTTTCTTT. Protein sequence: CAISESDQGTEAFF.

The chain carries TRBV4-1 and TRBJ2-5, with D uncertain. Trimming took off 4 bases at V and 4 bases at J, with 10 bases between the two ends. Germline CDR1 MGHRA, CDR2 YSYEKL. The CDR3 extends over 13 amino acids. The CDR3 loop reads CASSPLYLETQYF. The DNA of the CDR3 is TGCGCCAGCAGCCCCCTCTATCTAGAGACCCAGTACTTC.

V is TRBV21-1 and J is TRBJ2-1; the table gives TRBD2 as D, unverified against the DNA. TRBV21-1 is a listed pseudogene. The CDR3 runs to 14 residues. DNA of the CDR3: TGTGCCAGCAGCAACGGGGACTTCTACAATGAGCAGTTCTTC. As protein: CASSNGDFYNEQFF.

Written as DNA, the CDR3 is TGTGCCAGCAGCCCAGGGACAGGCCACAATGAGCAGTTCTTC. It encodes CASSPGTGHNEQFF. The V call is TRBV9, the J call TRBJ2-1; TRBD1 agrees at 8 bases. The CDR3 totals 14 residues. The trim removed 4 bases at V and 5 bases at J, leaving 5 bases unmatched. The germline V gene has CDR1 SGDLS and CDR2 YYNGEE.

The V and J genes are TRBV5-1 and TRBJ1-1; 7 bases align to TRBD1. In germline, CDR1 is SGHRS, CDR2 YFSETQ. After removal of 1 base from V and 5 bases from J, the junction contained 14 bases not matched to a gene. The CDR3 has 17 amino acids. Here the CDR3 reads CASSLLEGAGLRTEAFF. The CDR3 bases are TGCGCCAGCAGCTTGTTAGAGGGGGCGGGTTTGAGAACTGAAGCTTTCTTT. Variable domain in full (rest from reference TRBV5-1 and TRBJ1-1): KAGVTQTPRYLIKTRGQQVTLSCSPISGHRSVSWYQQTPGQGLQFLFEYFSETQRNKGNFPGRFSGRQFSNSRSEMNVSTLELGDSALYLCASSLLEGAGLRTEAFFGQGTRLTVV.